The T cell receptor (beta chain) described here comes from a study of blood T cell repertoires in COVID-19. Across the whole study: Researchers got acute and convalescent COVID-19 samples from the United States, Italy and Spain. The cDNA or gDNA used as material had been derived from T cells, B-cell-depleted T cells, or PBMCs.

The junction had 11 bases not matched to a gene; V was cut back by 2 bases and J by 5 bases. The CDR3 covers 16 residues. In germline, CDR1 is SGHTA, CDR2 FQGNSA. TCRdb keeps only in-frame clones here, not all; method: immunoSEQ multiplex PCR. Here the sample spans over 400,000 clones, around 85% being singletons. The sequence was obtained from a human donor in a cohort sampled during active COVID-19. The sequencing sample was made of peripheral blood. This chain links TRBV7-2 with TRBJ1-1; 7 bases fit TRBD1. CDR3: CASSLTQGLTGTEAFF. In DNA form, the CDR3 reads TGTGCCAGCAGCTTAACACAGGGGCTAACGGGTACTGAAGCTTTCTTT.